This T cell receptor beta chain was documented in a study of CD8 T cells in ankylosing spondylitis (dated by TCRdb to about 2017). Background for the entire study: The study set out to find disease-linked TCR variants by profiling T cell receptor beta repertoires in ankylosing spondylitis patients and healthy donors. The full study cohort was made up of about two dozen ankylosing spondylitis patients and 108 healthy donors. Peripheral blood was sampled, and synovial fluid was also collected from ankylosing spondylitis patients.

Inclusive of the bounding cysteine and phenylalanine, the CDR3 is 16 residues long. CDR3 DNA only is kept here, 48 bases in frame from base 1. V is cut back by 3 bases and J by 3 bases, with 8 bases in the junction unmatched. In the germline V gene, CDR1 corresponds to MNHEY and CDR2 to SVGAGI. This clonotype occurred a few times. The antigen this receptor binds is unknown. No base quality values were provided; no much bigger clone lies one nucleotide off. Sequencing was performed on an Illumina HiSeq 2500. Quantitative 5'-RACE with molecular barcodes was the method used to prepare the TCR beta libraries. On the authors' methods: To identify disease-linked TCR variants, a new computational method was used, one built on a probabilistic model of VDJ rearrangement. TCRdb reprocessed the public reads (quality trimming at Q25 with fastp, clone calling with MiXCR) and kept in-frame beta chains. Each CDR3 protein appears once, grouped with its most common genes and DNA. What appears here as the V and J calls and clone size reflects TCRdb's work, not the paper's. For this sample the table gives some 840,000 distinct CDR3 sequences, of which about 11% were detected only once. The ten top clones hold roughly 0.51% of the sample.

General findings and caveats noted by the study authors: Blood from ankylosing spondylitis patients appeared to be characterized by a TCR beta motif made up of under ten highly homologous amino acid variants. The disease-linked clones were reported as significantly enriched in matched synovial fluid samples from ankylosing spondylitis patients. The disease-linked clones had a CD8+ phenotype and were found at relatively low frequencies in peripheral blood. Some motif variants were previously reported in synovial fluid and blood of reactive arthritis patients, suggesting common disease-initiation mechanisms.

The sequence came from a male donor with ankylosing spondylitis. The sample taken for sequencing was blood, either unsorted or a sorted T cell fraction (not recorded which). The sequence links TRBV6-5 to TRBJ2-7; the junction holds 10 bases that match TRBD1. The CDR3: CASSYRMTGGFYEQYF. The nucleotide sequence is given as TGTGCCAGCAGTTATCGGATGACAGGGGGCTTCTACGAGCAGTACTTC.